This T cell receptor beta chain was obtained from a study of T cell responses to AZD1222 COVID-19 vaccine (dated by TCRdb to the early 2020s). Background for the entire study: AZD1222 recipients whose second dose came at about 4 weeks and those whose second dose came at about 12 weeks were combined into one group, since spike-specific TCR depth and breadth did not differ between the two schedules. Trial participants were enrolled by age into 18-55, 56-69 and 70-plus year subgroups, with about 150, 28 and 57 TCR-sequenced participants respectively. TCR sequencing covered fewer than 250 trial participants: 207 given two doses of AZD1222 and approximately 26 given two doses of MenACWY control vaccine.

Concerning this clone itself: The target of this receptor is not known. Base qualities are not provided; no much larger clone lies one nucleotide away.

The CDR3 holds 16 amino acids from the cysteine to the phenylalanine. The kept DNA is CDR3 alone, 48 bases in frame from the first base. Trimming leaves V shorter by 2 bases and J shorter by 5 bases, with the junction holding 10 bases beyond the gene matches. Reading the germline V gene gives CDR1 LGHNA and CDR2 YNFKEQ. The CDR3 regions of human TCRbeta chains were analyzed by immunosequencing. In the paper's pipeline: Repertoire TCRs were checked for matches against a reference library of SARS-CoV-2-specific TCRs that had been generated using the MIRA antigen-specificity platform. Breadth was defined as the fraction of unique TCRs that were SARS-CoV-2-associated. Depth was defined as the fraction of total T cells that were SARS-CoV-2-associated. Using the MIRA data, each spike-specific TCR was mapped to the spike region that the TCR reacts to and placed in a CD4 or CD8 class. Log10-transformed breadth and depth values were compared by one-way ANOVA with Sidak's multiple comparisons tests. Drawn from immuneACCESS, this table holds only the in-frame rearrangements with V and J called that TCRdb kept. Clones are partly lost; checked studies trace under half to an unresolved V gene and leave the rest unexplained. V, J and clone size were drawn from that table, and D and trimming were deduced from the DNA. Within this sample are under 150,000 clones, with around 91% of them counted one time only. The ten largest clones represent around 5.5% of the sample.

The research as a whole found: Conclusions about previously exposed vaccinees are limited, since just five or six AZD1222 recipients were seropositive for SARS-CoV-2 at baseline. After two AZD1222 doses, spike-specific TCR breadth and depth were significantly higher than at day 0 and than in MenACWY recipients. Vaccine-associated CD4 TCRs spanned the whole spike protein, with dominant responses in regions 160-218 and 743-854. Reportedly, close to half of the unique spike-specific TCRs recognized epitopes lying outside the regions that are mutated in the B.1.351 and B.1.1.7 variants. Because no day 14 peak-response samples were available, repertoires were characterized only after the peak T cell response. The 56-69-year group was small, and its depth increase did not reach significance, likely because of low power. Most participants were white British and females outnumbered males, and the authors suggested that clonal diversity may have been underestimated.

Explained via the paper, the time point label denotes: baseline before first vaccination. Vaccinee samples came from UK trials COV001 and COV002, including a single-blind randomized controlled phase 2/3 trial of AZD1222 (ChAdOx1 nCoV-19) in healthy adults. For TCRbeta chain sequencing, PBMC samples were collected from trial participants at day 0 and at day 28 after the second dose. This clonotype was sampled from an adult in good health. The chain was built from TRBV4-2 and TRBJ1-2; TRBD1 lines up with 8 middle nucleotides. The material was peripheral blood, obtained on day 0 of AZD1222 vaccination. The DNA is as follows: TGTGCCAGCAGCCAATCCGGACAGGGAGGTCTATATGGCTACACCTTC. Its protein reads: CASSQSGQGGLYGYTF.